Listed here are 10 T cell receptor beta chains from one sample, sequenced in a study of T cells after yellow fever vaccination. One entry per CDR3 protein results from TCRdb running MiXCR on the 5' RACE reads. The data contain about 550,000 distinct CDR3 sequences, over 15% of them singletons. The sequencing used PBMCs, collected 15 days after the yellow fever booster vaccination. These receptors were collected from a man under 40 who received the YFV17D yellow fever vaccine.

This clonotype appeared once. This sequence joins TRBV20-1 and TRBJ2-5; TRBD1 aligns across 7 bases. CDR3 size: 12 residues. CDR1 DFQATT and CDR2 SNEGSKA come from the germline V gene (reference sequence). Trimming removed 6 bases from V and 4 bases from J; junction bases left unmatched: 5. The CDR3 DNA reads TGCAGTGCAACAGACAGGGCAGAGACCCAGTACTTC. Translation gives CSATDRAETQYF.

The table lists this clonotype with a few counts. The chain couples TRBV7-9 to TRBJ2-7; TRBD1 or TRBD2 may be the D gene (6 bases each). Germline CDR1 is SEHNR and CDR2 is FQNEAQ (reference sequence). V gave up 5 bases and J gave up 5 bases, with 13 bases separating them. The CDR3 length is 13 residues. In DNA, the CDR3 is TGTGCCAGCAGCACCTTAGGGGGGAACGAGCAGTACTTC. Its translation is CASSTLGGNEQYF. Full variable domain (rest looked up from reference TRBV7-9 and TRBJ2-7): DTGVSQNPRHKITKRGQNVTFRCDPISEHNRLYWYRQTLGQGPEFLTYFQNEAQLEKSRLLSDRFSAERPKGSFSTLEIQRTEQGDSAMYLCASSTLGGNEQYFGPGTRLTVT.

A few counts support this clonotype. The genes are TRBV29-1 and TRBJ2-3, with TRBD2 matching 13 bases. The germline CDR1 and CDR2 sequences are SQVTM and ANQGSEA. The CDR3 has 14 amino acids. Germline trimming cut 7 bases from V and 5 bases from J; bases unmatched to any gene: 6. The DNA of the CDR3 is TGCAGCGCCCCTGGACTAGCGGGAGTAGATACGCAGTATTTT. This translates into CSAPGLAGVDTQYF.

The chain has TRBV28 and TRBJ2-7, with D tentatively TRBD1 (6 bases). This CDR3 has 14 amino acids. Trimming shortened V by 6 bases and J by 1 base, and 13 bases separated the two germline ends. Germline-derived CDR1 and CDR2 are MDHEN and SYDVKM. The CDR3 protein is CASRETGRSYEQYF. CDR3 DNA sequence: TGTGCCAGCAGGGAGACAGGTCGATCCTACGAGCAGTACTTC.

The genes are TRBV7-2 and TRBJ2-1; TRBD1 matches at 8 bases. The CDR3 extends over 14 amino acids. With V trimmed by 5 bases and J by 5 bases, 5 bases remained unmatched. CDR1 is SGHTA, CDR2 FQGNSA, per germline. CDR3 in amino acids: CASSHSTGDNEQFF. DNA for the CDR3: TGTGCCAGCAGCCACTCGACAGGGGACAATGAGCAGTTCTTC.

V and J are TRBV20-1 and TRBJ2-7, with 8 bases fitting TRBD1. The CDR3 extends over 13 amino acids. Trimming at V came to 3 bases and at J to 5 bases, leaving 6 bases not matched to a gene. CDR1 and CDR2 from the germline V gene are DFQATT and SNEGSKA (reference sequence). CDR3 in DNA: TGCAGTGCTAGTGACAGGGGTGTAAACGAGCAGTACTTC. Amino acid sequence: CSASDRGVNEQYF.

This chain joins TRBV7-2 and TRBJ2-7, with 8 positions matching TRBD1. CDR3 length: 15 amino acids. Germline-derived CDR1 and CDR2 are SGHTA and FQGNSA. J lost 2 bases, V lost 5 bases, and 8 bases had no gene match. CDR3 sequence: CASSLDRGFAYEQYF. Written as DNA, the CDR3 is TGTGCCAGCAGCCTAGACAGGGGCTTCGCCTACGAGCAGTACTTC.

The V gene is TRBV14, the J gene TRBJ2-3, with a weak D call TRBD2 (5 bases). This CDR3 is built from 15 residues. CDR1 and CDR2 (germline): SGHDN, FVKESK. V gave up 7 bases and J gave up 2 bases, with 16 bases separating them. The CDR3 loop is CASNPGLRLTDTQYF. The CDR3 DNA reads TGTGCCAGCAATCCCGGACTGAGACTCACAGATACGCAGTATTTT.

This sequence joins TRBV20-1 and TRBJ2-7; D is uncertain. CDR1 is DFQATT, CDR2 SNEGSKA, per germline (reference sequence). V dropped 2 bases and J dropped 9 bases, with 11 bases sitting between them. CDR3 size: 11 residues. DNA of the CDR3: TGCAGTGCTAGACTAGAGTTAAGGCAGTACTTC. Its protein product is CSARLELRQYF.

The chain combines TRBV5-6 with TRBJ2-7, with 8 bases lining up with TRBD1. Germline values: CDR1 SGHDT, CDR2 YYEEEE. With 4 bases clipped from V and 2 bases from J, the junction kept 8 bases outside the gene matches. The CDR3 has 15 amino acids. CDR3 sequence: CASSEQGVLTYEQYF. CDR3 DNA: TGTGCCAGCAGCGAACAGGGGGTCCTAACCTACGAGCAGTACTTC. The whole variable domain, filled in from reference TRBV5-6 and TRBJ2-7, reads DAGVTQSPTHLIKTRGQQVTLRCSPKSGHDTVSWYQQALGQGPQFIFQYYEEEERQRGNFPDRFSGHQFPNYSSELNVNALLLGDSALYLCASSEQGVLTYEQYFGPGTRLTVT.